This paragraph reports one TCR beta chain. What it binds is unknown. The source of the sample is a study of Tregs in tolerant kidney transplant recipients. Study-level points and caveats: The small number of patients limits these findings pending further validation.

Related graft donors supplied nonmyeloablative bone marrow transplants, and mixed chimerism was transient. CD4+CD25+CD127- Tregs, CD4+CD25- non-Tregs, CD4 and CD8 cells were sorted. Method: immunoSEQ multiplex PCR; TCRdb's copy keeps in-frame clones and lacks some. The table has 20,000 to 25,000 clones, roughly 80% seen once. Germline V gene sequence: CDR1 MNHEY, CDR2 SMNVEV (reference sequence). V was pared by 8 bases and J by 1 base, with 6 bases between. The CDR3 loop spans 13 amino acids. The receptor comes from a human patient who received a combined kidney and bone marrow transplant. Some of these T cells may belong to the graft donor. The sample consisted of CD8+ T cells from blood (PBMCs), taken 6 months after the transplant. The rearrangement links TRBV27 to TRBJ2-6; D remains ambiguous. CDR3 coding DNA: TGTGCCAGCGGGCTTTCTGGGGCCAACGTCCTGACTTTC. Translated, it gives CASGLSGANVLTF.